This T cell receptor beta chain was sequenced in a study of T cells expressing NK-cell markers. Overall study results and limits: Roughly six donors showed dominant NKG2C+ clonotypes comprising about 1.0-7.0% of their CD8+ T cells. Where several donors were concerned, these clonotypes also led the CD3+CD56-NKG2C+ fraction.

It was by 5'RACE template switching with UMIs that TCR beta cDNA was made. TCRdb reprocessed the 5' RACE reads, keeping one entry per CDR3 protein, no DNA. Across roughly 350,000 distinct CDR3 sequences, the top ten clones capture roughly 5.2% of the sample. Germline V gives CDR1 MGHRA, CDR2 YSYEKL. CDR3 size: 19 residues. About this clonotype: What it binds is unknown.

Sequenced: blood T cells: a sorted CD56 or NKG2C T cell subset, CD4+ or CD8+ T cells, or bulk PBMC T cells (not recorded which). The chain uses TRBV4-1 and TRBJ2-5; TCRdb picks TRBD2, but there is no DNA to check that call. The sequence was obtained from a man aged 18 to 69 in good health. The CDR3 sequence: CASSQFFSGLAGVGGTQYF.